Listed below are T cell receptor beta chains from one sample, sequenced in a study of glioma-infiltrating T cells. TCRdb independently ran MiXCR on the multiplex PCR reads; one entry per CDR3 protein. The data contain about 180,000 distinct CDR3 sequences, roughly two fifths of them singletons. The source material was glioma tissue, nonneoplastic brain tissue, or PBMCs (not recorded which). Receptors originate from a human donor with low-grade glioma or glioblastoma, undergoing nonglioma brain surgery, or in good health (not recorded which). CDR3s include the opening cysteine and the closing phenylalanine or tryptophan. The D gene is left open where the match is weak. Clone size is stated in some rows and not others, as once, few, many or a class when expanded.

TRBV14	few	TRBD2	TRBJ2-3	CASSPELAGTDTQYF	TGTGCCAGCAGCCCGGAGCTAGCGGGAACAGATACGCAGTATTTT
TRBV27	many	NA	TRBJ2-1	CASSSGFGFGEQFF	TGTGCCAGCAGTTCAGGGTTCGGGTTTGGTGAGCAGTTCTTC
TRBV19	few	NA	TRBJ1-2	CASSMDGVNYGYTF	TGTGCCAGTAGTATGGACGGAGTTAACTATGGCTACACCTTC
TRBV28	many	TRBD2	TRBJ2-5	CASSPPAAGVEETQYF	TGTGCCAGCAGCCCGCCTGCAGCGGGAGTAGAGGAGACCCAGTACTTC
TRBV19	NA	NA	TRBJ2-7	CASSRSGPYDQYF	TGTGCCAGTAGTAGGTCAGGCCCCTACGATCAGTACTTC
TRBV2	NA	TRBD2	TRBJ2-1	CASSRASGLHEQFF	TGTGCCAGCAGCCGGGCTAGCGGCCTTCATGAGCAGTTCTTC
TRBV25-1	many	TRBD2	TRBJ2-3	CASSEPSGNTDTQYF	TGTGCCAGCAGTGAACCGAGCGGGAACACAGATACGCAGTATTTT
TRBV28	NA	NA	TRBJ2-6	CASRKDWTSGANVLTF	TGTGCCAGCAGAAAGGACTGGACCTCTGGGGCCAACGTCCTGACTTTC
TRBV6-1	once	NA	TRBJ2-3	CASSEGTTERYKDTQYF	TGTGCCAGCAGTGAAGGCACAACTGAGCGGTACAAAGATACGCAGTATTTT
TRBV28	many	NA	TRBJ1-3	CASIRGSGNTIYF	TGTGCCAGCATCAGGGGCTCTGGAAACACCATATATTTT
TRBV19	few	NA	TRBJ2-7	CASSHQGPYEQYF	TGTGCCAGTAGTCATCAGGGTCCCTACGAGCAGTACTTC
TRBV25-1	many	NA	TRBJ1-1	CASSETPSSNTEAFF	TGTGCCAGCAGTGAAACCCCCTCAAGTAACACTGAAGCTTTCTTT
TRBV29-1	NA	NA	TRBJ2-7	CSVVYGTSYEQYF	TGCAGCGTTGTGTACGGTACTAGCTACGAGCAGTACTTC
TRBV5-1	NA	TRBD2	TRBJ2-7	CASSNQLAGELYEQYF	TGCGCCAGCAGCAACCAACTAGCGGGAGAACTCTACGAGCAGTACTTC
TRBV6-1	many	TRBD1	TRBJ1-3	CASSPGQRNTIYF	TGTGCCAGCAGCCCGGGACAGCGAAACACCATATATTTT
TRBV7-2	NA	NA	TRBJ2-7	CASSPRGAGATHEQYF	TGTGCCAGCAGCCCCCGAGGGGCAGGGGCTACCCACGAGCAGTACTTC
TRBV4-2	NA	TRBD2	TRBJ2-4	CSSSPASGDLAKNIQYF	TGTTCCAGCAGCCCGGCTAGCGGGGACTTAGCCAAAAACATTCAGTACTTC
TRBV4-1	NA	NA	TRBJ2-4	CASSQEGSIQYF	TGCGCCAGCAGCCAAGAAGGTAGCATTCAGTACTTC
TRBV2	NA	NA	TRBJ2-5	CASRTGETQYF	TGTGCCAGCAGGACTGGGGAGACCCAGTACTTC
TRBV6-2/TRBV6-3	NA	TRBD1	TRBJ2-1	CASSYSPDRGTYNEQFF	TGTGCCAGCAGTTACTCCCCGGACAGGGGGACATACAATGAGCAGTTCTTC
TRBV20-1	few	TRBD2	TRBJ2-1	CSARDSRRLAGYSGGNEQFF	TGCAGTGCTAGAGATTCGCGACGACTAGCGGGATATTCCGGAGGAAATGAGCAGTTCTTC
TRBV20-1	NA	NA	TRBJ2-2	CSARSRAFAGELFF	TGCAGTGCTAGAAGCCGGGCCTTCGCCGGGGAGCTGTTTTTT
TRBV28	many	NA	TRBJ2-1	CASSSTDTGFYNEQFF	TGTGCCAGCAGCTCAACAGACACAGGGTTCTACAATGAGCAGTTCTTC
TRBV5-1	NA	TRBD1	TRBJ1-5	CASSPGGGSNQPKHF	TGCGCCAGCAGCCCAGGGGGGGGTAGCAATCAGCCCAAGCATTTT
TRBV29-1	NA	TRBD2	TRBJ2-3	CSVEFLQRDGTDTQYF	TGCAGCGTTGAATTCCTCCAGCGGGATGGCACAGATACGCAGTATTTT
TRBV3-1	few	TRBD2	TRBJ2-7	CASKGTSGSYEQYF	TGTGCCAGCAAAGGGACTAGCGGGAGCTACGAGCAGTACTTC
TRBV7-2	many	NA	TRBJ2-1	CASSSQRYEQFF	TGTGCCAGCAGCTCTCAGCGGTATGAGCAGTTCTTC
TRBV10-3	many	NA	TRBJ2-7	CAITGGNEQYF	TGTGCCATCACGGGGGGCAACGAGCAGTACTTC
TRBV18	NA	TRBD2	TRBJ2-1	CASSLAGIYNEQFF	TGTGCCAGCTCACTAGCGGGAATCTACAATGAGCAGTTCTTC
TRBV7-9	many	NA	TRBJ2-5	CASSPGAVFWETQYF	TGTGCCAGCAGCCCAGGAGCGGTGTTTTGGGAGACCCAGTACTTC
TRBV6-1	many	TRBD1	TRBJ1-5	CASSPDRDNQPQHF	TGTGCCAGCAGCCCGGACAGGGACAATCAGCCCCAGCATTTT
TRBV27	NA	NA	TRBJ2-5	CASSLDRYPLRFF	TGTGCCAGCAGTTTAGACAGGTACCCGCTTCGGTTCTTC
TRBV19	NA	TRBD2	TRBJ2-1	CASSPPGPSGRSNEQFF	TGTGCCAGTAGTCCTCCCGGGCCTAGCGGGAGAAGCAATGAGCAGTTCTTC
TRBV2	NA	TRBD1	TRBJ1-1	CASSAGQGTAFF	TGTGCCAGCAGTGCGGGACAGGGTACAGCTTTCTTT
TRBV28	NA	NA	TRBJ2-7	CASRPAGLNYEQYF	TGTGCCAGCAGGCCCGCGGGCTTAAATTACGAGCAGTACTTC
TRBV24-1	NA	TRBD1	TRBJ2-5	CATSDRDGTGIGETQYF	TGTGCCACCAGTGATCGGGACGGGACAGGCATAGGGGAGACCCAGTACTTC
TRBV27	many	TRBD2	TRBJ2-1	CASSLLAGGANNEQFF	TGTGCCAGCAGTTTACTAGCGGGGGGGGCCAACAATGAGCAGTTCTTC
TRBV5-4	NA	TRBD1	TRBJ1-2	CASRPGTGGISYTF	TGTGCCAGCAGGCCGGGGACAGGGGGCATAAGCTACACCTTC
TRBV5-4	NA	TRBD2	TRBJ2-1	CASSFEPWTSGSKSLLFF	TGTGCCAGCAGCTTCGAACCATGGACTAGCGGGAGTAAAAGTTTACTGTTCTTC
TRBV24-1	NA	NA	TRBJ2-1	CATSDSDLTETQFF	TGTGCCACCAGTGATTCGGACCTCACAGAGACCCAGTTCTTC
TRBV24-1	NA	NA	TRBJ2-4	CATSDRGAKNIQCF	TGTGCCACCAGTGACAGGGGGGCCAAAAACATTCAGTGCTTC
TRBV28	many	TRBD2	TRBJ2-7	CASSLSGTSFSEQYF	TGTGCCAGCAGTTTGTCCGGGACTAGCTTTTCCGAGCAGTACTTC
TRBV29-1	NA	NA	TRBJ2-1	CSASDRINEQFF	TGCAGCGCCAGCGACAGAATCAATGAGCAGTTCTTC
TRBV19	NA	TRBD2	TRBJ2-5	CASSRGASGRAKTQYF	TGTGCCAGTAGTCGCGGAGCTAGCGGGAGGGCGAAGACCCAGTACTTC
TRBV11-2	many	NA	TRBJ2-7	CASSFTGHYEQYF	TGTGCCAGCAGCTTCACGGGACACTACGAGCAGTACTTC
TRBV3-1	NA	TRBD1	TRBJ2-7	CASSHASTGYDEQYF	TGTGCCAGCAGTCACGCATCGACAGGGTACGACGAGCAGTACTTC
TRBV12-3/TRBV12-4	NA	NA	TRBJ2-1	CASFLVGRGSYNEQFF	TGTGCCAGCTTCTTAGTGGGTCGGGGTTCCTACAATGAGCAGTTCTTC
TRBV5-1	NA	NA	TRBJ1-1	CASSSPGMNTEAFF	TGCGCCAGCAGCTCCCCCGGAATGAACACTGAAGCTTTCTTT
TRBV12-3/TRBV12-4	NA	TRBD1	TRBJ1-2	CASSQGALDYGYAF	TGTGCCAGCAGTCAGGGGGCATTGGACTATGGCTACGCCTTC
TRBV28	many	NA	TRBJ2-5	CASSLGGIETQYF	TGTGCCAGCAGTTTGGGTGGGATAGAGACCCAGTACTTC
TRBV3-1	NA	TRBD1	TRBJ2-4	CASSQEGTGGNIQYF	TGTGCCAGCAGCCAAGAAGGGACAGGGGGAAACATTCAGTACTTC
TRBV12-3/TRBV12-4	NA	TRBD1	TRBJ2-7	CASSRTGVEQYF	TGTGCCAGCAGTCGGACAGGGGTTGAGCAGTACTTC
TRBV30	NA	NA	TRBJ2-1	CACGTREQFF	TGTGCCTGCGGTACAAGGGAGCAGTTCTTC
TRBV20-1	NA	NA	TRBJ2-1	CSARDMPYNEQFF	TGCAGTGCTAGAGATATGCCTTACAATGAGCAGTTCTTC
TRBV20-1	NA	NA	TRBJ2-1	CSARGTAYNEQFF	TGCAGTGCTAGAGGCACAGCCTACAATGAGCAGTTCTTC
TRBV28	many	NA	TRBJ2-5	CASSRGRALQETQYF	TGTGCCAGCAGCCGTGGACGGGCACTCCAAGAGACCCAGTACTTC
TRBV19	few	TRBD2	TRBJ2-1	CASSERGTSGRAPDEQFF	TGTGCCAGTAGTGAAAGGGGGACTAGCGGGAGGGCCCCGGATGAGCAGTTCTTC
TRBV3-1	few	TRBD1	TRBJ1-2	CASSEGEWGQIYGYTF	TGTGCCAGCAGCGAAGGGGAATGGGGACAGATCTATGGCTACACCTTC
TRBV3-1	many	TRBD1	TRBJ1-1	CASSRTGAPEAFF	TGTGCCAGCAGCCGGACAGGGGCCCCTGAAGCTTTCTTT